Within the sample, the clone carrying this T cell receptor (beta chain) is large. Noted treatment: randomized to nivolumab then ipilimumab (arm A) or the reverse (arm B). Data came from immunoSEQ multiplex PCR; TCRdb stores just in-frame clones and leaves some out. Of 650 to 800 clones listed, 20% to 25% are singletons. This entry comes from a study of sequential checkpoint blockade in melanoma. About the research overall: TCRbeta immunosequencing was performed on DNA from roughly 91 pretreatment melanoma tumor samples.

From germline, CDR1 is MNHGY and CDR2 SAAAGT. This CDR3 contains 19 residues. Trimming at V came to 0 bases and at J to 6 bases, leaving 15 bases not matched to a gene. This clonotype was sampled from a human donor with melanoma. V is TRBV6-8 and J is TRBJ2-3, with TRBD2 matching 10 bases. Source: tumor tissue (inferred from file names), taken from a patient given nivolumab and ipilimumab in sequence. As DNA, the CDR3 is TGTGCCAGCAGTTACTCGATAAGGGCTAGCGGGGGACTGATGGATACGCAGTATTTT. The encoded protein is CASSYSIRASGGLMDTQYF.